This T cell receptor (beta chain) came from a study of B cell selection in AIRE deficiency. Trimming left V 0 bases short and J 0 bases short, with 7 bases between. The CDR3 spans 15 residues. Germline V gives CDR1 SGHRS, CDR2 YFSETQ. Data came from immunoSEQ multiplex PCR; TCRdb stores just in-frame clones and leaves some out. This table has tens of thousands of clones, nearly 98% appearing once. Conventional CD4 T cells were sorted as CD4+CD127+ cells. A single count supports this clone. The rearrangement links TRBV5-1 to TRBJ2-1; D gene ambiguous. Sequences were obtained from conventional CD4+ T cells sorted from PBMCs. The TCR originated in a human donor with AIRE deficiency. The CDR3 DNA follows: TGCGCCAGCAGCTTGGAAGTCAGCTCCTACAATGAGCAGTTCTTC. This sequence encodes CASSLEVSSYNEQFF.